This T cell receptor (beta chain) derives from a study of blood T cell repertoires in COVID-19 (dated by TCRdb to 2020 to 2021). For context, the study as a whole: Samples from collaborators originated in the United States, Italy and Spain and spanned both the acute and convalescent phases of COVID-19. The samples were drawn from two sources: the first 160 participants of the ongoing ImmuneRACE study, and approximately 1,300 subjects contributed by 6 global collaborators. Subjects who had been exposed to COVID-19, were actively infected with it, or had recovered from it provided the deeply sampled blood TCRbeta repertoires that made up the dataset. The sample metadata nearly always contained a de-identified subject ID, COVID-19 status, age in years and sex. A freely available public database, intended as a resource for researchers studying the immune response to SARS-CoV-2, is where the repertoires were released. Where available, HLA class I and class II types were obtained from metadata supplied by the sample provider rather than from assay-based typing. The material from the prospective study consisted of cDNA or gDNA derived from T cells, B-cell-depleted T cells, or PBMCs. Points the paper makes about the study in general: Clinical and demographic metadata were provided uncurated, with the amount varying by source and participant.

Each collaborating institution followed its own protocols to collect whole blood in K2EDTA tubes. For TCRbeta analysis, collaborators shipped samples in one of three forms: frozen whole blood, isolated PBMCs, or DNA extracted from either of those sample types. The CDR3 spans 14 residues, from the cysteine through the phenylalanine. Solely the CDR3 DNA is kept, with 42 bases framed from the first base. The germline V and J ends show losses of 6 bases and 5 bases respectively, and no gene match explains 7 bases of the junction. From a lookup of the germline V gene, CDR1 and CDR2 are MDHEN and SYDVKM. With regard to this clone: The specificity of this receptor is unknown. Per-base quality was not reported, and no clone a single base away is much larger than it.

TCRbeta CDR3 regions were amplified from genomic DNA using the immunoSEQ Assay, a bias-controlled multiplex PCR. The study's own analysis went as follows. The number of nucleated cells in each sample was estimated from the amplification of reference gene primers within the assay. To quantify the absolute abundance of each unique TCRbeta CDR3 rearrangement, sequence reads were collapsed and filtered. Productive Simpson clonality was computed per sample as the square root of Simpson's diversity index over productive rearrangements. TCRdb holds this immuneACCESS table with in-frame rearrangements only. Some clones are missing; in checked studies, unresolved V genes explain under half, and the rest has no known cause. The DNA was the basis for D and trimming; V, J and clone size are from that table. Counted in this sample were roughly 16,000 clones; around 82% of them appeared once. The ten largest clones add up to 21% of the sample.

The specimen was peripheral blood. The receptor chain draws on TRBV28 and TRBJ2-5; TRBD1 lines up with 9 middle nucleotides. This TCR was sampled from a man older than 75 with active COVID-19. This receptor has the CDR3 CASRMPGQGETQYF. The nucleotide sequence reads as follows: TGTGCCAGCAGGATGCCGGGACAGGGCGAGACCCAGTACTTC.